This passage covers 27 T cell receptor beta chains from one sample sequenced in a study of T cells in Graves' hyperthyroidism and ophthalmopathy. Amplification yielded TCR beta CDR3 regions, with RNA transcripts as the source. During a first-round RT-PCR of the TCR CDR3, the HTBI primer set was used. TCRdb fed the multiplex PCR reads into MiXCR, producing one record per CDR3 protein. In the table there are hundreds of thousands of distinct CDR3 sequences, around 38% of which are singletons. Material: blood. These receptors were collected from a man aged 18 to 29 with Graves' hyperthyroidism.

The rearrangement joins TRBV25-1 to TRBJ2-7; the D is unclear. V was shortened by 3 bases and J by 3 bases, with 9 bases between the two germline ends. Germline CDR1 MGHDK, CDR2 SYGVNS. CDR3 length equals 13 residues. The CDR3 DNA reads TGTGCCAGCAGTGATGAACTGATCTACGAGCAGTACTTC. Its translation: CASSDELIYEQYF.

This clonotype was recorded many times. The gene calls are TRBV2 and TRBJ1-5; D is perhaps TRBD1 (5 bases). Trimming stripped 6 bases from V and 6 bases from J, with 12 bases between. The CDR3 spans 13 residues. Looked up from germline, CDR1 is SNHLY and CDR2 is FYNNEI. The CDR3 DNA reads TGTGCCAGCAGACAGGAGGTTGGTCAGCCCCAGCATTTT. It codes for CASRQEVGQPQHF.

This clonotype has just a few counts. A read error may be the cause here, since a much bigger clone is one base away. The chain combines TRBV7-6 with TRBJ2-2, with 9 bases fitting TRBD1. The CDR3 totals 14 residues. CDR1 is SGHVS and CDR2 is FNYEAQ in the germline V gene. V lost 8 bases, J lost 5 bases, and 6 bases stayed unmatched. CDR3 sequence (DNA): TGTGCCAGCGGCCTAGGGACAGGGACCGGGGAGCTGTTTTTT. This codes for CASGLGTGTGELFF. Variable domain in full (rest from reference TRBV7-6 and TRBJ2-2): GAGVSQSPRYKVTKRGQDVALRCDPISGHVSLYWYRQALGQGPEFLTYFNYEAQQDKSGLPNDRFSAERPEGSISTLTIQRTEQRDSAMYRCASGLGTGTGELFFGEGSRLTVL.

This clonotype was seen at least ten times. V gene TRBV7-8 combines with J gene TRBJ1-5, with 8 bases fitting TRBD1. The V gene's germline CDR1 is SGHVS and CDR2 FQNEAQ. V gave up 5 bases and J gave up 5 bases; unmatched junction bases: 2. This CDR3 region has 13 residues. Here the CDR3 reads CASSTTGDQPQHF. The CDR3 nucleotides read TGTGCCAGCAGCACGACAGGGGATCAGCCCCAGCATTTT.

The V and J genes are TRBV12-3 or TRBV12-4 and TRBJ2-7, with no clear D. The CDR3 contains 13 residues. The V gene lost 3 bases and the J gene lost 3 bases, with 9 bases spanning the gap. CDR3 sequence (DNA): TGTGCCAGCAGTTTGGGGTCCCACTACGAGCAGTACTTC. The encoded protein is CASSLGSHYEQYF.

There are many counts of this clonotype. The chain joins TRBV20-1 to TRBJ1-2; D is uncertain. Germline lookup yields CDR1 DFQATT and CDR2 SNEGSKA (reference sequence). The CDR3 spans 13 residues. Trimming took off 0 bases at V and 1 base at J, with 6 bases between the two ends. The CDR3 loop is CSARDSNNYGYTF. The CDR3 DNA is TGCAGTGCTAGAGATAGTAATAACTATGGCTACACCTTC.

As concerns this clonotype: Likely a read error: the CDR3 ends without its conserved phenylalanine or tryptophan. The rearrangement uses TRBV10-3 and TRBJ2-7; D perhaps matches TRBD2 (5 bases). Germline CDR1 and CDR2: ENHRY and SYGVKD. This CDR3 contains 13 residues. CDR3 nucleotides: TGTGCCAGCAGTTACGGGGTGGGTTACGAGCAGTACCTC. Its protein is CASSYGVGYEQYL.

The chain links TRBV9 to TRBJ1-2; TRBD1 matches 7 bases. J gave up 4 bases and V 4 bases, and 10 bases lay outside the gene matches. The CDR3 has 15 residues. Germline CDR1 reads SGDLS; CDR2 reads YYNGEE. The CDR3 DNA follows: TGTGCCAGCAGCATACCGGGACAGCCATTCTATGGCTACACCTTC. This codes for CASSIPGQPFYGYTF.

This clonotype was counted many times. This chain connects TRBV7-2 to TRBJ1-6; D uncertain. Germline lookup yields CDR1 SGHTA and CDR2 FQGNSA. This CDR3 contains 15 residues. V was cut by 1 base and J by 8 bases, with 12 bases left in between. The CDR3 nucleotides are TGTGCCAGCAGCTTAGGCCGGGGAGAGTATTCACCCCTCCACTTT. It specifies CASSLGRGEYSPLHF.

The V gene is TRBV7-9, the J gene TRBJ1-1, with 11 bases identical to TRBD1. The CDR3 has 16 residues. Germline CDR1 reads SEHNR; CDR2 reads FQNEAQ (reference sequence). Unmatched junction bases numbered 9, after V lost 4 bases and J lost 5 bases. The CDR3 DNA follows: TGTGCCAGCAGCTCGCCGGGACAGGGGGGAGGTACTGAAGCTTTCTTT. Amino acid sequence: CASSSPGQGGGTEAFF.

This clonotype has only one observation. The germline gene is not matched at one end of the junction; a read error may be the cause. The rearrangement uses TRBV10-3 and TRBJ1-5; D ambiguous. Germline V lookup: CDR1 ENHRY, CDR2 SYGVKD. The length of the CDR3 is 14 residues. The CDR3 DNA sequence: TGCGCCATCAGCCGGACTGGGGGCAATCAGCCCCAGCATTTT. Its protein is CAISRTGGNQPQHF.

This clonotype was seen repeatedly, ten times or more. Sequence at one end of the junction differs from germline and may be a read error. The chain couples TRBV2 to TRBJ1-2; TRBD1 might be the D (5 bases). Germline CDR1 SNHLY, CDR2 FYNNEI. CDR3 length equals 15 residues. CDR3 in DNA: TGTGCCTGCAGTGAAATGGGCAGGGCCGCCTATGGCTACACCTTC. Translation gives CACSEMGRAAYGYTF.

The V gene is TRBV6-5, the J gene TRBJ1-2; D is possibly TRBD1 (6 bases). Trimming took off 6 bases at V and 0 bases at J, with 11 bases between the two ends. This CDR3 comprises 14 residues. Per germline, CDR1 MNHEY and CDR2 SVGAGI. CDR3 DNA: TGTGCCAGCAGGCCCGGACAGACTAACTATGGCTACACCTTC. As protein: CASRPGQTNYGYTF.

The chain employs TRBV5-1 and TRBJ2-7; TRBD2 matches 8 bases. Germline CDR1 and CDR2: SGHRS and YFSETQ. The CDR3 has 15 residues. J gave up 7 bases and V 0 bases, and 9 bases lay outside the gene matches. The CDR3 nucleotides read TGCGCCAGCAGCTTGGGGCTAGCGGGCCCGGGGGAGCAGTACTTC. Translation: CASSLGLAGPGEQYF.

This clonotype was detected only a few times. This chain joins TRBV3-1 and TRBJ2-5; 10 bases line up with TRBD2. V lost 0 bases, J lost 2 bases, and 3 bases stayed unmatched. The CDR3 loop spans 16 amino acids. Looked up from germline, CDR1 is LGHDT and CDR2 is YNNKEL (reference sequence). The CDR3 protein is CASSQETSGWQETQYF. CDR3 sequence (DNA): TGTGCCAGCAGCCAAGAGACTAGCGGGTGGCAAGAGACCCAGTACTTC.

This clonotype was observed a handful of times. The rearrangement uses TRBV5-1 and TRBJ2-5; no definite D call. There are 13 residues in the CDR3. CDR1 is SGHRS and CDR2 is YFSETQ in the germline V gene. Trimming removed 3 bases from V and 4 bases from J, with 10 bases in between. The CDR3, as DNA: TGCGCCAGCAGCTATGGCCGAGGAGAGACCCAGTACTTC. It codes for CASSYGRGETQYF. Complete variable domain (other parts from reference TRBV5-1 and TRBJ2-5): KAGVTQTPRYLIKTRGQQVTLSCSPISGHRSVSWYQQTPGQGLQFLFEYFSETQRNKGNFPGRFSGRQFSNSRSEMNVSTLELGDSALYLCASSYGRGETQYFGPGTRLLVL.

There are many counts of this clonotype. The rearrangement links TRBV5-1 to TRBJ1-1; D is unresolved. The CDR3 has 14 amino acids. Trimming took 4 bases from V and 5 from J, leaving 15 bases between them. Germline CDR1 reads SGHRS; CDR2 reads YFSETQ. CDR3 DNA: TGCGCCAGCAGCCATGGTGTGGGTGAGACTGAAGCTTTCTTT. This gives the protein CASSHGVGETEAFF.

V gene TRBV30 combines with J gene TRBJ1-1; D is uncertain. From germline, CDR1 is GTSNPN and CDR2 SVGIG (reference sequence). The V end was cut by 2 bases, the J end by 9 bases, with 10 bases between. CDR3 length equals 11 residues. The CDR3 region has the DNA TGTGCCTGGAGTTCGTCCCCACAAGCTTTCTTT. It encodes CAWSSSPQAFF.

In its sample, this clonotype was seen many times. The CDR3 reads CSASAAGETQYF. DNA of the CDR3: TGCAGTGCTTCAGCGGCAGGAGAGACCCAGTACTTC. V gene TRBV20-1 combines with J gene TRBJ2-5, with D possibly matching TRBD2 (5 bases). The CDR3 runs 12 residues. In germline, CDR1 is DFQATT, CDR2 SNEGSKA (reference sequence). Trimming removed 5 bases at V and 4 bases at J, with 11 bases between.

The V gene is TRBV19, the J gene TRBJ2-7; the D is unclear. From germline, CDR1 is LNHDA and CDR2 SQIVND (reference sequence). Trimming pared 5 bases from V and 2 bases from J, leaving 7 bases between. CDR3 size: 12 residues. The CDR3 nucleotides are TGTGCCAGTAGTGACCCAACCTACGAGCAGTACTTC. It is translated as CASSDPTYEQYF.

The chain uses TRBV10-3 and TRBJ1-2; D gene uncertain. V dropped 11 bases and J dropped 4 bases, with 14 bases sitting between them. The CDR3 has 12 amino acids. In germline, CDR1 is ENHRY, CDR2 SYGVKD. The DNA for the CDR3 is TGTGCCGTACACCCGGCAGGCTATGGCTACACCTTC. It specifies CAVHPAGYGYTF.

Worth noting for this clonotype: At one of its ends the junction is not consistent with the germline gene, which may arise from a read error. V gene TRBV20-1 combines with J gene TRBJ2-3; 11 bases agree with TRBD2. This CDR3 is built from 18 residues. CDR1 DFQATT and CDR2 SNEGSKA come from the germline V gene (reference sequence). CDR3 amino acids: CSAFTSGSPLPSIDTQYF. Here the CDR3 DNA reads TGCAGTGCTTTTACTAGCGGGAGCCCACTCCCTAGCATAGATACGCAGTATTTT.

Turning to this clonotype: One end of the junction fails to match germline, which may point to a read error. This chain joins TRBV7-7 and TRBJ2-2, with a possible D match to TRBD1 (6 bases). Germline CDR1 is SSHAT and CDR2 is FNYEAQ (reference sequence). The CDR3 runs 13 residues. The CDR3 here is CARGGRNNGELFF. For the CDR3, the DNA is TGTGCTAGAGGGGGTAGGAACAACGGGGAGCTGTTTTTT. The full variable domain, rest sourced from reference TRBV7-7 and TRBJ2-2, is GAGVSQSPRYKVTKRGQDVTLRCDPISSHATLYWYQQALGQGPEFLTYFNYEAQPDKSGLPSDRFSAERPEGSISTLTIQRTEQRDSAMYRCARGGRNNGELFFGEGSRLTVL.

At least ten counts were recorded for this clonotype. The chain combines TRBV24-1 with TRBJ2-5, with 7 nucleotides matching TRBD2. After removal of 11 bases from V and 4 bases from J, the junction contained 9 bases not matched to a gene. Germline CDR1 is KGHDR and CDR2 is SFDVKD. The CDR3 totals 13 residues. Here the CDR3 reads CANERRGRETQYF. For the CDR3, the DNA is TGTGCCAACGAGAGGCGGGGGAGAGAGACCCAGTACTTC.

This clonotype was detected ten times or more. The genes are TRBV11-3 and TRBJ1-1; D not certain. Germline V lookup: CDR1 SGHNT, CDR2 YENEEA. V was trimmed by 3 bases and J by 1 base, leaving 9 bases between them. The CDR3 is 14 residues long. DNA for the CDR3: TGTGCCAGCAGCTTGAGGGAGGCGAACACTGAAGCTTTCTTT. Translated: CASSLREANTEAFF.

This clonotype was found a few times. The V call is TRBV2, the J call TRBJ2-2, with 10 nucleotides matching TRBD1. Germline V CDR1 and CDR2: SNHLY, FYNNEI. This CDR3 is built from 16 residues. The V gene end was trimmed by 3 bases and the J gene end by 4 bases; junction bases not matched to a gene: 5. CDR3 region: CASSDYRDRGTGELFF. CDR3 nucleotide sequence: TGTGCCAGCAGTGATTATAGGGACAGGGGCACCGGGGAGCTGTTTTTT. Together with reference TRBV2 and TRBJ2-2, the CDR3 gives the full variable domain: EPEVTQTPSHQVTQMGQEVILRCVPISNHLYFYWYRQILGQKVEFLVSFYNNEISEKSEIFDDQFSVERPDGSNFTLKIRSTKLEDSAMYFCASSDYRDRGTGELFFGEGSRLTVL.

The J gene is TRBJ2-7, the V gene TRBV10-3; 8 bases line up with TRBD1. Per germline, CDR1 ENHRY and CDR2 SYGVKD. The CDR3 has 14 amino acids. The CDR3 coding sequence is TGTGTCAGCAGCCCGGACAGGGTCACCTACGAGCAGTACTTC. Translating gives CVSSPDRVTYEQYF.